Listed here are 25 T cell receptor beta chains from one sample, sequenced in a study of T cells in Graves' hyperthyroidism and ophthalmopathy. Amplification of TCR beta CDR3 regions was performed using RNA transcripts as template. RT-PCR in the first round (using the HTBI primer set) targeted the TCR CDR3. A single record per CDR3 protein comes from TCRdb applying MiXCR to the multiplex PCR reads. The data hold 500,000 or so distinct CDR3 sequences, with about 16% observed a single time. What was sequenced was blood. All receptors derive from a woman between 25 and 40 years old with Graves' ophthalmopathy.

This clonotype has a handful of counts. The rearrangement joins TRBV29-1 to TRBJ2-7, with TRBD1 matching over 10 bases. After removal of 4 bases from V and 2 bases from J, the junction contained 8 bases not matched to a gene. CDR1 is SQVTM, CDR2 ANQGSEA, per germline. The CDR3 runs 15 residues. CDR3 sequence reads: CSVVVLGTGAYEQYF. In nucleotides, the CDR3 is TGCAGCGTTGTAGTATTGGGGACAGGGGCCTACGAGCAGTACTTC.

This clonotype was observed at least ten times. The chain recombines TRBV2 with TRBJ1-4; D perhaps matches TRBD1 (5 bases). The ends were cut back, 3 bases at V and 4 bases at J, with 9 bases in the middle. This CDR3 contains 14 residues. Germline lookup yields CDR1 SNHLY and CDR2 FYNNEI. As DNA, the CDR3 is TGTGCCAGCAGTGACGGGGACCTTAATGAAAAACTGTTTTTT. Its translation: CASSDGDLNEKLFF.

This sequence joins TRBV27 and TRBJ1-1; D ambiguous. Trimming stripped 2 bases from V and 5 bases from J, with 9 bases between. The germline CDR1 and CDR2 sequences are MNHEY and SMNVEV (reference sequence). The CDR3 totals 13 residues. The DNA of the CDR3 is TGTGCCAGCAGTTTAGCTGCCGTAACTGAAGCTTTCTTT. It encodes CASSLAAVTEAFF.

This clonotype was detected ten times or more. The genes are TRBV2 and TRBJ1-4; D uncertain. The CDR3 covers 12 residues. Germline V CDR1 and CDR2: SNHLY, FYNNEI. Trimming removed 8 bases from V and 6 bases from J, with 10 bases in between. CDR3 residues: CASQGGYEKLFF. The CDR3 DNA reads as TGTGCCAGCCAAGGAGGATATGAAAAACTGTTTTTT. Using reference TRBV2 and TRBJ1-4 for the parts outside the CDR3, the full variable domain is EPEVTQTPSHQVTQMGQEVILRCVPISNHLYFYWYRQILGQKVEFLVSFYNNEISEKSEIFDDQFSVERPDGSNFTLKIRSTKLEDSAMYFCASQGGYEKLFFGSGTQLSVL.

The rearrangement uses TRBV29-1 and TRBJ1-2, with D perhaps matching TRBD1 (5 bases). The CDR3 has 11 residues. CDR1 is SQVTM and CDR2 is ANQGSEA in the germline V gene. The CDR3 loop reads CNTQDNYGYTF. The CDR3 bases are TGCAACACACAGGATAACTATGGCTACACCTTC.

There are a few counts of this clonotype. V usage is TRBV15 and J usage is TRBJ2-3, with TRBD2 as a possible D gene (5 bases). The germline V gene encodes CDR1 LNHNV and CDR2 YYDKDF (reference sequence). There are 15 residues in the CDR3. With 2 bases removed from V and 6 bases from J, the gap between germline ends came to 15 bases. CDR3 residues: CATSRNSVSKDTQYF. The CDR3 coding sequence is TGTGCCACCAGCAGAAATAGCGTTTCAAAGGATACGCAGTATTTT. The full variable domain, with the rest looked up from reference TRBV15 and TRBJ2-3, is DAMVIQNPRYQVTQFGKPVTLSCSQTLNHNVMYWYQQKSSQAPKLLFHYYDKDFNNEADTPDNFQSRRPNTSFCFLDIRSPGLGDTAMYLCATSRNSVSKDTQYFGPGTRLTVL.

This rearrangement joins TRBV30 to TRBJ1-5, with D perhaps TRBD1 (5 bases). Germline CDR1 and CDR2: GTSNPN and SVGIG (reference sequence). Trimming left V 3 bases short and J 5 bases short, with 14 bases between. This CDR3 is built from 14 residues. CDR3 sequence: CAWSDGGGYQPQHF. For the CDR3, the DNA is TGTGCCTGGAGCGATGGGGGTGGTTATCAGCCCCAGCATTTT.

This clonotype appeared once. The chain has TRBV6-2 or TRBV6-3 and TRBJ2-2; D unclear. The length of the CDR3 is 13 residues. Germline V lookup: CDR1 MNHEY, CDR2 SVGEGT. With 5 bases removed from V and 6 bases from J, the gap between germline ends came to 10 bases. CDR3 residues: CASSGELSGELFF. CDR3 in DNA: TGTGCCAGCAGTGGGGAATTATCCGGGGAGCTGTTTTTT.

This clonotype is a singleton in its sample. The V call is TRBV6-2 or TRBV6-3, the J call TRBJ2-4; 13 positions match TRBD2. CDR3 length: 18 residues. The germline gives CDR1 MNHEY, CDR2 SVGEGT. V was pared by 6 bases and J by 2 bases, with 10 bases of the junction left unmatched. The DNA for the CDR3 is TGTGCCAGCAGCTCGGGACTAGCGGGAAGTTGGCCCAAAAACATTCAGTACTTC. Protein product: CASSSGLAGSWPKNIQYF.

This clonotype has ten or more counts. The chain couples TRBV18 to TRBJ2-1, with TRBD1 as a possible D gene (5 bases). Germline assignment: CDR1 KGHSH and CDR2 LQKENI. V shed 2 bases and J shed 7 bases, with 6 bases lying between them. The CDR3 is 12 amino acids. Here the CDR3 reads CASSPKGNEQFF. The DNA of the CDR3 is TGTGCCAGCTCACCAAAGGGGAATGAGCAGTTCTTC.

The CDR3 protein is CSAIRTSGRGKETQYF. The CDR3 nucleotides are TGCAGTGCTATAAGGACTAGCGGGAGGGGTAAAGAGACCCAGTACTTC. This chain links TRBV20-1 with TRBJ2-5, with TRBD2 identical over 15 bases. The germline gives CDR1 DFQATT, CDR2 SNEGSKA (reference sequence). This CDR3 is built from 16 residues. The V segment lost 4 bases and the J segment 3 bases; nucleotides outside the gene matches: 6.

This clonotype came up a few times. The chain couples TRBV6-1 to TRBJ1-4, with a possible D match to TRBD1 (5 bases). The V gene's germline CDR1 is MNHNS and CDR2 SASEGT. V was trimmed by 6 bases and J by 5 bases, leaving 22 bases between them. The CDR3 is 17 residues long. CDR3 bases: TGTGCCAGCAGAGATCCTCCCCAGGCGGGGGGAAATGAAAAACTGTTTTTT. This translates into CASRDPPQAGGNEKLFF.

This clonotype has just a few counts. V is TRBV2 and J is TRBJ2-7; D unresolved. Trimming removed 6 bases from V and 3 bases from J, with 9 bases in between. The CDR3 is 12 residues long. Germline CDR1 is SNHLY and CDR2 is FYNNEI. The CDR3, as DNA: TGTGCCAGCAGAAGAGACGGCTACGAGCAGTACTTC. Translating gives CASRRDGYEQYF. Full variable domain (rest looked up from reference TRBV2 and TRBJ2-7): EPEVTQTPSHQVTQMGQEVILRCVPISNHLYFYWYRQILGQKVEFLVSFYNNEISEKSEIFDDQFSVERPDGSNFTLKIRSTKLEDSAMYFCASRRDGYEQYFGPGTRLTVT.

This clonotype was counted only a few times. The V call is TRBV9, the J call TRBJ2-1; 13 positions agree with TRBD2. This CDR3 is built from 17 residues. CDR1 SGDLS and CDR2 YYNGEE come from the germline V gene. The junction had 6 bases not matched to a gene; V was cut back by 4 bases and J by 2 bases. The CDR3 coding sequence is TGTGCCAGCAGCCTTGGACTAGCGGGAGTTCCCTACAATGAGCAGTTCTTC. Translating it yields CASSLGLAGVPYNEQFF.

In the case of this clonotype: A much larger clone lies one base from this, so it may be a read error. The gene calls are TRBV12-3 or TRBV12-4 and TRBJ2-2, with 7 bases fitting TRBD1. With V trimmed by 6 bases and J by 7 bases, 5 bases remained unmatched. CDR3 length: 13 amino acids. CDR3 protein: CASSPTGYGELFF. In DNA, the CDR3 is TGTGCCAGCAGCCCGACAGGGTACGGGGAGCTGTTTTTT.

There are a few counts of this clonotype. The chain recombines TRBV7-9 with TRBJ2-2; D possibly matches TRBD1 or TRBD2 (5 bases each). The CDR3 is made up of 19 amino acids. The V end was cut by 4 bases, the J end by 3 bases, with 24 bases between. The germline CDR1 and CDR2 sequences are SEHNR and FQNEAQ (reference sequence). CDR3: CASSWDTGTVKGHTGELFF. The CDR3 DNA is TGTGCCAGCAGCTGGGATACCGGGACGGTAAAGGGACACACCGGGGAGCTGTTTTTT. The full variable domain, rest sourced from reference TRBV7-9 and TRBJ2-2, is DTGVSQNPRHKITKRGQNVTFRCDPISEHNRLYWYRQTLGQGPEFLTYFQNEAQLEKSRLLSDRFSAERPKGSFSTLEIQRTEQGDSAMYLCASSWDTGTVKGHTGELFFGEGSRLTVL.

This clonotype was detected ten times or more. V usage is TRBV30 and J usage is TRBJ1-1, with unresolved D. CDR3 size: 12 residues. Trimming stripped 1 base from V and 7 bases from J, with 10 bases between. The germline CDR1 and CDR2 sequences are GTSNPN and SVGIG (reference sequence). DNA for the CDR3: TGTGCCTGGAGTGACGACCAGATTGAAGCTTTCTTT. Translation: CAWSDDQIEAFF.

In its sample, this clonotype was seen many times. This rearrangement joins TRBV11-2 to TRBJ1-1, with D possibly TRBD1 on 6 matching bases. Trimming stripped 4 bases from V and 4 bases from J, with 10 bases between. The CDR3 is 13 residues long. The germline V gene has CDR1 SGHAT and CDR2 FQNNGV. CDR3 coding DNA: TGTGCCAGCAGCTCTAAGGGGGGCACTGAAGCTTTCTTT. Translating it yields CASSSKGGTEAFF.

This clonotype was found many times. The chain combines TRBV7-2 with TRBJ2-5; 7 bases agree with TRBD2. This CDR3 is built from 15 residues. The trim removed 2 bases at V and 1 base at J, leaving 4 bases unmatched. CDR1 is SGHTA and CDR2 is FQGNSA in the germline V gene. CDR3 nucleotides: TGTGCCAGCAGCTTAAGCGGGACCCTCCAAGAGACCCAGTACTTC. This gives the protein CASSLSGTLQETQYF. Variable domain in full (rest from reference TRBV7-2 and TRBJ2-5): GAGVSQSPSNKVTEKGKDVELRCDPISGHTALYWYRQSLGQGLEFLIYFQGNSAPDKSGLPSDRFSAERTGGSVSTLTIQRTQQEDSAVYLCASSLSGTLQETQYFGPGTRLLVL.

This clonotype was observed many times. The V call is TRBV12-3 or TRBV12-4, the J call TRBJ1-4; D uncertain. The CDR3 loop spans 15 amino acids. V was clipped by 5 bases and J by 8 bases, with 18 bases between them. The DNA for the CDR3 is TGTGCCAGCAGTCAATTTTGGATAAGCGGGGAAAAACTGTTTTTT. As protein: CASSQFWISGEKLFF.

CDR3 in amino acids: CASNPFPLAGGETQYF. Written as DNA, the CDR3 is TGTGCCAGCAACCCTTTCCCCTTAGCGGGTGGGGAGACCCAGTACTTC. The chain couples TRBV7-2 to TRBJ2-5; 7 bases match TRBD2. This CDR3 is 16 amino acids long. The germline gives CDR1 SGHTA, CDR2 FQGNSA. J was trimmed by 5 bases and V by 7 bases; bases with no gene match: 16. Combining the CDR3 with reference TRBV7-2 and TRBJ2-5 gives the whole variable domain GAGVSQSPSNKVTEKGKDVELRCDPISGHTALYWYRQSLGQGLEFLIYFQGNSAPDKSGLPSDRFSAERTGGSVSTLTIQRTQQEDSAVYLCASNPFPLAGGETQYFGPGTRLLVL.

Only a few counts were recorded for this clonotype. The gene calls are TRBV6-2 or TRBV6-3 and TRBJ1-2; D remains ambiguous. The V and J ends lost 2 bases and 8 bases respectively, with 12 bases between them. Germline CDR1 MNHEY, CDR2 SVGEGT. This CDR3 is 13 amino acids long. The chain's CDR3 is CASSYQVVGGYTF. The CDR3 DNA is TGTGCCAGCAGTTACCAGGTCGTAGGCGGCTACACCTTC.

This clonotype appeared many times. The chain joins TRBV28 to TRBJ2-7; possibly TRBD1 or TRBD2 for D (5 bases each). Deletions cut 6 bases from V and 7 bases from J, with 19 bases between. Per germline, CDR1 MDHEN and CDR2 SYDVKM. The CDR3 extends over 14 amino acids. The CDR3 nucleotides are TGTGCCAGCAGCCTTTCGGGACCGGCCTGGGAGCAGTACTTC. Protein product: CASSLSGPAWEQYF. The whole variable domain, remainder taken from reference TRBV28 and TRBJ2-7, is DVKVTQSSRYLVKRTGEKVFLECVQDMDHENMFWYRQDPGLGLRLIYFSYDVKMKEKGDIPEGYSVSREKKERFSLILESASTNQTSMYLCASSLSGPAWEQYFGPGTRLTVT.

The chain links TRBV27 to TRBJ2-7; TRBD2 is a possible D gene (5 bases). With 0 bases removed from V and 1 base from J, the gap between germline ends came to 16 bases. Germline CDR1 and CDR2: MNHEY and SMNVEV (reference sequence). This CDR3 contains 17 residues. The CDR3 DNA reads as TGTGCCAGCAGTTTATCCCACTTCGGGGAAGTTTCCTACGAGCAGTACTTC. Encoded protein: CASSLSHFGEVSYEQYF.

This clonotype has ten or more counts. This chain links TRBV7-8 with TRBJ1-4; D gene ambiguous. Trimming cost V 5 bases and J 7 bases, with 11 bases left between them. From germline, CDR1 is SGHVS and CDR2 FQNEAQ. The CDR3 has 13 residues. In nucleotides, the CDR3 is TGTGCCAGCAGCGCCGCCGTAGGTGAAAAACTGTTTTTT. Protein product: CASSAAVGEKLFF. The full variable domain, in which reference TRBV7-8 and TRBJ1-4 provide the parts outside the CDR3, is GAGVSQSPRYKVAKRGQDVALRCDPISGHVSLFWYQQALGQGPEFLTYFQNEAQLDKSGLPSDRFFAERPEGSVSTLKIQRTQQEDSAVYLCASSAAVGEKLFFGSGTQLSVL.